The present T cell receptor beta chain was sequenced within a study of immune evolution from preneoplasia to lung adenocarcinoma. Notes on this clone: Its specificity is not known.

V dropped 2 bases and J dropped 4; count of bases not matched to a gene: 1. The CDR3 length is 13 residues. CDR1 MNHNY and CDR2 SVGAGI come from the germline V gene (reference sequence). General observations from the study: From normal lung to invasive adenocarcinoma, top clone frequencies appeared to decrease.

Profiled with immunoSEQ multiplex PCR; TCRdb holds only in-frame clones, not every one. The table has fewer than 6,000 clones, 85% to 90% seen once; the top ten hold about 1.9%. Patient tissue came from resections in Japan or China, 2014–2017. Each case's diagnosis was confirmed by two pathologists on H&E. The genes are TRBV6-6 and TRBJ2-5; 7 positions agree with TRBD2. Sequenced input: FFPE atypical adenomatous hyperplasia tissue from the lung. The subset: atypical adenomatous hyperplasia (AAH), lung preneoplasia. This receptor was obtained from a person aged 70 to 79 with lung adenocarcinoma. The CDR3 DNA is TGTGCCAGCAGTTACGGCGGGGGAGAGACCCAGTACTTC. Amino acid sequence: CASSYGGGETQYF.